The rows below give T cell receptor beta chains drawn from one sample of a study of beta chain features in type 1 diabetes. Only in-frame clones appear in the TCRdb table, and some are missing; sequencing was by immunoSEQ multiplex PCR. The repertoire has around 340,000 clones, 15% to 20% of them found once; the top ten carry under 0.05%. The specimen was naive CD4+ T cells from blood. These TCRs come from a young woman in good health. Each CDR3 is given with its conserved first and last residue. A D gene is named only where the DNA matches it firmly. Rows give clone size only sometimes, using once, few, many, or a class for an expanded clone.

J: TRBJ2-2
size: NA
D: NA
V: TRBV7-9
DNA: TGTGCCAGCAGCCTACGCCGGGGGACCCCCGCGAACACCGGGGAGCTGTTTTTT
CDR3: CASSLRRGTPANTGELFF

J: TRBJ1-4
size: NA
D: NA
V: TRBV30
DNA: TGTGCCTGGAGTGTACTCGATGGGGGGGCAAAACTGTTTTTT
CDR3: CAWSVLDGGAKLFF

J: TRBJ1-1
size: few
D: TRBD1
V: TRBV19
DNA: TGTGCCAGTAGTAGGGACAGAGACACTGAAGCTTTCTTT
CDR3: CASSRDRDTEAFF

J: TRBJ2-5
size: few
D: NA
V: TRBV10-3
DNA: TGTGCCATCAGTGAGTCATCCCCCCCCGGGGAGACCCAGTACTTC
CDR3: CAISESSPPGETQYF

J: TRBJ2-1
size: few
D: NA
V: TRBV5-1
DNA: TGCGCCAGCATCCTAGGCAATGAGCAGTTCTTC
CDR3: CASILGNEQFF

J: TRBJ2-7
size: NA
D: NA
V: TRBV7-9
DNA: TGTGCCAGCAGCTTAGAAGCCGACGAGCAGTACTTC
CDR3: CASSLEADEQYF

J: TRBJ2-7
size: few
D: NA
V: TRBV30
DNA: TGTGCCTGGAGTGTACGTCAGGGTGTGGGGCAGTACTTC
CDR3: CAWSVRQGVGQYF

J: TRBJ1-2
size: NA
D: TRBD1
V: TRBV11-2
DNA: TGTGCCAGCAGCTTGGACAGGGAGCGGAGCTACACCTTC
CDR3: CASSLDRERSYTF

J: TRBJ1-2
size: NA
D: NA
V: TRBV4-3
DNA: TGCGCCAGCAGCCAAGATGGGGCCAGGGCCTATGGCTACACCTTC
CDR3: CASSQDGARAYGYTF

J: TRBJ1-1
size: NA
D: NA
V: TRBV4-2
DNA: TGTGCCAGCAGCCCAATAGACAGAACGAACACTGAAGCTTTCTTT
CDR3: CASSPIDRTNTEAFF